This TCR beta chain was sequenced in a study of cytomegalovirus exposure and HLA in healthy donors. The PCR made use of 60 Vbeta and 13 Jbeta primers. The method was immunoSEQ multiplex PCR; TCRdb's version includes in-frame clones alone and lacks a portion of them. The sample holds roughly 200,000 clones, 86% seen once. CDR1 and CDR2 from the germline V gene are SGHTA and FQGNSA. The junction had 8 bases not matched to a gene; V was cut back by 6 bases and J by 1 base. The CDR3 extends over 16 amino acids. This clone was recorded at least ten times. Its matching antigen is unknown. Overall study results and limits: Some TCR beta chains (around 160 of them) were listed as cytomegalovirus-associated.

The sequenced material came from PBMCs. The rearrangement links TRBV7-2 to TRBJ2-1; TRBD1 matches 8 bases. The source of this sequence is a woman aged 25 to 39 in good health and CMV-seronegative. CDR3 nucleotide sequence: TGTGCCAGCAGACCCAGGGGGCAGAGATCCTACAATGAGCAGTTCTTC. It encodes CASRPRGQRSYNEQFF.